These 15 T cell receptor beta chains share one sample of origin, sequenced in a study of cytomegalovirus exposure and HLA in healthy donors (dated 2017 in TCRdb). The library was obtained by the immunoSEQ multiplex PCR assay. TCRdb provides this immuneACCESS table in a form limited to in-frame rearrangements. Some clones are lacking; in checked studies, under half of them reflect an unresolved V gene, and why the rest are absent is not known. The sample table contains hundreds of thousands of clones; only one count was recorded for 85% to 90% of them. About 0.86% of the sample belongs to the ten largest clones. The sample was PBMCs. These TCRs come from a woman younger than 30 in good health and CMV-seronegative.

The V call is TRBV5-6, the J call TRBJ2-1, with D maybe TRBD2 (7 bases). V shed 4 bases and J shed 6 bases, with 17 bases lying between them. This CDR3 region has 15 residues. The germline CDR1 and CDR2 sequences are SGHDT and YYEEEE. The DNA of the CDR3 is TGTGCCAGCAGCCCGGCGGGGGCTGCCGGCAATGAGCAGTTCTTC. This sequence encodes CASSPAGAAGNEQFF.

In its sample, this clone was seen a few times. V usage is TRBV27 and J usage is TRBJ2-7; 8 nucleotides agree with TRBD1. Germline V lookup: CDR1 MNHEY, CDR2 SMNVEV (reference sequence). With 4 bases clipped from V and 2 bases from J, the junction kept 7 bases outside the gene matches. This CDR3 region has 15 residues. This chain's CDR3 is CASSSHRDRTYEQYF. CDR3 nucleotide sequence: TGTGCCAGCAGTTCCCACCGGGACAGGACCTACGAGCAGTACTTC.

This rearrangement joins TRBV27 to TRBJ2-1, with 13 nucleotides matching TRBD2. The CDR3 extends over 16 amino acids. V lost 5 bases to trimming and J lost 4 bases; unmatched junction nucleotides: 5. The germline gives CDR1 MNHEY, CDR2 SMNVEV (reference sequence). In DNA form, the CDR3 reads TGTGCCAGCAGTATCTGGACTAGCGGGGGATACAATGAGCAGTTCTTC. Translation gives CASSIWTSGGYNEQFF.

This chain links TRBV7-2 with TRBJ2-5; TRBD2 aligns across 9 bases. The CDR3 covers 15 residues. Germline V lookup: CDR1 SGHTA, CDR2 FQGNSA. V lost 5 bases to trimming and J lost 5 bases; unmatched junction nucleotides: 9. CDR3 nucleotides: TGTGCCAGCAGCCCTATAGCGGGAGAGTGGGAGACCCAGTACTTC. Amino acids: CASSPIAGEWETQYF.

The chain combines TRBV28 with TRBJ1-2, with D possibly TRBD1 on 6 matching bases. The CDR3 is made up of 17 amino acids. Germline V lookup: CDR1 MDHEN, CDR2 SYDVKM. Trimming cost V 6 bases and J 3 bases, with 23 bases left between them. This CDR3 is CASRILMDSNLDYGYTF. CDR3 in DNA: TGTGCCAGCAGGATCCTAATGGACAGTAATCTAGACTATGGCTACACCTTC.

The CDR3 loop is CASRGGGVHYGYTF. Written as DNA, the CDR3 is TGTGCCAGCAGGGGGGGAGGGGTACACTATGGCTACACCTTC. The chain joins TRBV28 to TRBJ1-2, with D perhaps TRBD1 (5 bases). In germline, CDR1 is MDHEN, CDR2 SYDVKM. The CDR3 is made up of 14 amino acids. V was clipped by 6 bases and J by 3 bases, with 14 bases between them.

CDR3 sequence reads: CASSVVPGGVDTIYF. The CDR3 bases are TGTGCCAGCAGCGTAGTCCCGGGCGGGGTAGACACCATATATTTT. The chain employs TRBV9 and TRBJ1-3; no definite D call. Trimming cost V 0 bases and J 8 bases, with 15 bases left between them. This CDR3 region has 15 residues. Per germline, CDR1 SGDLS and CDR2 YYNGEE.

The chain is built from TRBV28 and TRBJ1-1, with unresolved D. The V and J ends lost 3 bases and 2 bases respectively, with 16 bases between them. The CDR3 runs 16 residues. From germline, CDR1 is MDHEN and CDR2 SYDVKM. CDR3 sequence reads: CASSFLLLVDNTEAFF. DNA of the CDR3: TGTGCCAGCAGTTTTCTCCTCCTTGTAGATAACACTGAAGCTTTCTTT.

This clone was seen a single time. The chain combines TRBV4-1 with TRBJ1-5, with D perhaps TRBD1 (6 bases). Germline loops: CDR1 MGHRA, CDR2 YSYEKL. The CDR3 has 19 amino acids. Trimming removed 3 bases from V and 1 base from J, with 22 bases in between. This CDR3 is CASSQYQAGVMVSNQPQHF. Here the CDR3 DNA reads TGCGCCAGCAGCCAGTACCAGGCAGGGGTAATGGTGAGCAATCAGCCCCAGCATTTT.

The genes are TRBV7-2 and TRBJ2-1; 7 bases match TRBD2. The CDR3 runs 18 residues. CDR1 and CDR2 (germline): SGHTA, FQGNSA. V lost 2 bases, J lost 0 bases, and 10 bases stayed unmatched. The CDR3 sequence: CASSLPSGHQSSYNEQFF. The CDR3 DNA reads TGTGCCAGCAGCTTACCTAGCGGACACCAGAGCTCCTACAATGAGCAGTTCTTC.

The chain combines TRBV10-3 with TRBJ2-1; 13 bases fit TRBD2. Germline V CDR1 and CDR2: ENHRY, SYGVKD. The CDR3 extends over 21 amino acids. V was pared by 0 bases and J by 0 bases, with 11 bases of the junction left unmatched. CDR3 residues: CAISESQGGGLAGSSYNEQFF. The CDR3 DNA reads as TGTGCCATCAGTGAGTCCCAGGGGGGGGGACTAGCGGGATCCTCCTACAATGAGCAGTTCTTC.

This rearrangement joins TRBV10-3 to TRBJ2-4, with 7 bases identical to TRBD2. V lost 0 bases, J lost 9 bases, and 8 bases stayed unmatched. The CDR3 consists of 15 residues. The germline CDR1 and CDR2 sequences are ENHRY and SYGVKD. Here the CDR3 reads CAISESSTGGSIQYF. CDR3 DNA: TGTGCCATCAGTGAGTCCTCTACGGGAGGCAGCATTCAGTACTTC.

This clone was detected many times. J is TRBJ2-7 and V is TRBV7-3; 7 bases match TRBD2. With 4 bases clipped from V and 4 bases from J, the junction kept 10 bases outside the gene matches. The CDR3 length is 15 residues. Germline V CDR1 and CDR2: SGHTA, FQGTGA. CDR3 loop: CASSSYGGSSYEQYF. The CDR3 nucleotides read TGTGCCAGCAGCTCATATGGCGGGAGTTCTTACGAGCAGTACTTC.

This chain's CDR3 is CASSRGGLGTQYF. The CDR3 nucleotides are TGTGCCAGCAGCCGGGGGGGGTTAGGTACGCAGTATTTT. The rearrangement uses TRBV11-2 and TRBJ2-3, with TRBD2 identical over 8 bases. The V segment lost 5 bases and the J segment 8 bases; nucleotides outside the gene matches: 6. Germline lookup yields CDR1 SGHAT and CDR2 FQNNGV. There are 13 residues in the CDR3.

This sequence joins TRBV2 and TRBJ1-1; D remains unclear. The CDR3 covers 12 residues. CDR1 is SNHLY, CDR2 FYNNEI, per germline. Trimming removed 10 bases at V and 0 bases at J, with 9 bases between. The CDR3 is CANQVMNTEAFF. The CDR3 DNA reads TGTGCCAACCAGGTCATGAACACTGAAGCTTTCTTT.